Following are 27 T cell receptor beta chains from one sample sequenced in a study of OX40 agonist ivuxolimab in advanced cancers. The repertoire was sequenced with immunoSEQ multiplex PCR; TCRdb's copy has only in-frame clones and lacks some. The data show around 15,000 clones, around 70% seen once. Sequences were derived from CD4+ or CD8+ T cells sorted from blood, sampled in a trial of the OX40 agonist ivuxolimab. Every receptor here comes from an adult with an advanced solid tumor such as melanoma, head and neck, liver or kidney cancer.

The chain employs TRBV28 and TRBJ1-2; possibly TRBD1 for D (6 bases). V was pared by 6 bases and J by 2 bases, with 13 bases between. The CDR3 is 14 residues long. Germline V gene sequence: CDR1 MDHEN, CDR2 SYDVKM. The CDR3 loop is CASSPGVTNYGYTF. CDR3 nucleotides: TGTGCCAGCAGCCCAGGGGTTACGAACTATGGCTACACCTTC.

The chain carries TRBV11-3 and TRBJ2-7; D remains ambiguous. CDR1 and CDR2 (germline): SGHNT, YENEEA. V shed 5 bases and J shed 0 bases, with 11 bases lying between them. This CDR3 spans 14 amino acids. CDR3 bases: TGTGCCAGCAGCCGGTGGGGAACCTCCTACGAGCAGTACTTC. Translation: CASSRWGTSYEQYF.

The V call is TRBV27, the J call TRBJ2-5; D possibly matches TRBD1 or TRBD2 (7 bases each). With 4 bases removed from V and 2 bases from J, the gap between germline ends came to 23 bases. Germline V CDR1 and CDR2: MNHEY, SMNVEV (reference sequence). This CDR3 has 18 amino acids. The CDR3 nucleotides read TGTGCCAGCAGTTCCGGACAGGTCAGGTGGGGGGGTCAAGAGACCCAGTACTTC. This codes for CASSSGQVRWGGQETQYF.

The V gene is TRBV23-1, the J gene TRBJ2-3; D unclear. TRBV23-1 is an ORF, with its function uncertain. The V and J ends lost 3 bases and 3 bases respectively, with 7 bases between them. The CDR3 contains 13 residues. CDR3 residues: CASSHKGTDTQYF. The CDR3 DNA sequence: TGCGCCAGCAGTCACAAAGGGACAGATACGCAGTATTTT.

The CDR3 DNA follows: TGTGCCAGCAGCCAAGCGACAGGGGTTAGCTCCTACGAGCAGTACTTC. Its translation: CASSQATGVSSYEQYF. The genes are TRBV14 and TRBJ2-7; 8 bases line up with TRBD1. Germline CDR1 SGHDN, CDR2 FVKESK. Trimming cost V 1 base and J 0 bases; bases outside gene matches: 5. The CDR3 has 16 amino acids. The whole variable domain, remainder taken from reference TRBV14 and TRBJ2-7, is EAGVTQFPSHSVIEKGQTVTLRCDPISGHDNLYWYRRVMGKEIKFLLHFVKESKQDESGMPNNRFLAERTGGTYSTLKVQPAELEDSGVYFCASSQATGVSSYEQYFGPGTRLTVT.

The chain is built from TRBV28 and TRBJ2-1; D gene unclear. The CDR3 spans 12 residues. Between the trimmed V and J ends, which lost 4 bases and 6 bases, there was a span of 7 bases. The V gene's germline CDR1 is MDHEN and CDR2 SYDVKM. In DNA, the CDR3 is TGTGCCAGCAGTTCCAGGTTCAATGAGCAGTTCTTC. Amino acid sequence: CASSSRFNEQFF.

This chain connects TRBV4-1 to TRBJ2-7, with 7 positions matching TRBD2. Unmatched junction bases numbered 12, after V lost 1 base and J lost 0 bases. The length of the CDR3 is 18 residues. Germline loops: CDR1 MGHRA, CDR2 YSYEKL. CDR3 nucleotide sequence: TGCGCCAGCAGCCAAGTTATCTCTTCGGGAGGAAACTCCTACGAGCAGTACTTC. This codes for CASSQVISSGGNSYEQYF.

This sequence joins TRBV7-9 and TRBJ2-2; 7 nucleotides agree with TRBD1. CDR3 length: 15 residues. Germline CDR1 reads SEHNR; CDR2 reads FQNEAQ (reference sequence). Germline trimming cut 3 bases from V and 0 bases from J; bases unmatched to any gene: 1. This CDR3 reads CASSFGTANTGELFF. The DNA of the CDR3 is TGTGCCAGCAGCTTCGGGACAGCGAACACCGGGGAGCTGTTTTTT. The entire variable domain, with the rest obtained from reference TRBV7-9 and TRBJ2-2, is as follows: DTGVSQNPRHKITKRGQNVTFRCDPISEHNRLYWYRQTLGQGPEFLTYFQNEAQLEKSRLLSDRFSAERPKGSFSTLEIQRTEQGDSAMYLCASSFGTANTGELFFGEGSRLTVL.

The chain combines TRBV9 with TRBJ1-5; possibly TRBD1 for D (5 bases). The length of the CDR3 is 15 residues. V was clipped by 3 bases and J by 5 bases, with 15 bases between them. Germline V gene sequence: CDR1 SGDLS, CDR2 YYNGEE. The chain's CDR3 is CASSADGGDDQPQHF. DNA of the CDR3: TGTGCCAGCAGCGCCGACGGTGGGGACGATCAGCCCCAGCATTTT.

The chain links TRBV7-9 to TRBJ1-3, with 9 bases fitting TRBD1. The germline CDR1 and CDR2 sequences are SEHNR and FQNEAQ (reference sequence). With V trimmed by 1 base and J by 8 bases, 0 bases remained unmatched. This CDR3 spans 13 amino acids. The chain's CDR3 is CASSLGQGDTIYF. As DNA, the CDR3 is TGTGCCAGCAGCTTAGGACAGGGGGACACCATATATTTT.

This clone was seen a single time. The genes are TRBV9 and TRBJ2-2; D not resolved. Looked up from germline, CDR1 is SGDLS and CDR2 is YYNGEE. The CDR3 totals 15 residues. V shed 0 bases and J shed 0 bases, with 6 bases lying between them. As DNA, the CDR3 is TGTGCCAGCAGCGTAGGCAGGACGAACACCGGGGAGCTGTTTTTT. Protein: CASSVGRTNTGELFF.

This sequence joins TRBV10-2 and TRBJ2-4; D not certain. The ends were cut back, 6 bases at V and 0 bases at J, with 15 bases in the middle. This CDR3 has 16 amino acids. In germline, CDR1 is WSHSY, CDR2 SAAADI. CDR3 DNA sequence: TGCGCCAGCAGCCCTACTCTGGCGGTAGCCAAAAACATTCAGTACTTC. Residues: CASSPTLAVAKNIQYF.

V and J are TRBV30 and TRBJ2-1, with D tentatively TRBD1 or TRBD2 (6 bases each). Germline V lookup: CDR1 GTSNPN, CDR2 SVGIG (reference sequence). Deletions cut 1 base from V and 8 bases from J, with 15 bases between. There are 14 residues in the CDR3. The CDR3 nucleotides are TGTGCCTGGAGTGAAGGACCAGGGGAGGATGAGCAGTTCTTC. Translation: CAWSEGPGEDEQFF.

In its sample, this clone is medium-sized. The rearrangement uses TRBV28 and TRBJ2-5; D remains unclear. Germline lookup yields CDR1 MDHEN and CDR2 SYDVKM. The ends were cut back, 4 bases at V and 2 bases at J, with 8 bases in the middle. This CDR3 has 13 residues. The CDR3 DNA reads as TGTGCCAGCAGTTGGGCAGGTCAAGAGACCCAGTACTTC. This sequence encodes CASSWAGQETQYF. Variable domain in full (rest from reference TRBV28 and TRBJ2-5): DVKVTQSSRYLVKRTGEKVFLECVQDMDHENMFWYRQDPGLGLRLIYFSYDVKMKEKGDIPEGYSVSREKKERFSLILESASTNQTSMYLCASSWAGQETQYFGPGTRLLVL.

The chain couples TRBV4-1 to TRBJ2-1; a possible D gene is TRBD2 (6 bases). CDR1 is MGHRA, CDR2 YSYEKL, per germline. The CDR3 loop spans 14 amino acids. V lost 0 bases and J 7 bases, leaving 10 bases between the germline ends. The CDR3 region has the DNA TGCGCCAGCAGCCAAGATATTGCGGGGAATGAGCAGTTCTTC. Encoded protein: CASSQDIAGNEQFF.

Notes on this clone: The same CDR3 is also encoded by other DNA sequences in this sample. The CDR3 DNA sequence: TGTGCCAGCAAGCTTTCCAGCGGAGGGGGAAATGAGCAGTTCTTC. This gives the protein CASKLSSGGGNEQFF. This rearrangement joins TRBV27 to TRBJ2-1; D might be TRBD1 or TRBD2, each matching 6 bases. Deletions cut 7 bases from V and 7 bases from J, with 20 bases between. The CDR3 contains 15 residues. The germline V gene has CDR1 MNHEY and CDR2 SMNVEV (reference sequence).

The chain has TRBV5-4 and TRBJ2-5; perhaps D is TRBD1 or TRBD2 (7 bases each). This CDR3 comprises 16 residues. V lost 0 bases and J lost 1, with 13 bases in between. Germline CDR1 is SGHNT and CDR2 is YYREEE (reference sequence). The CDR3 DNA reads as TGTGCCAGCAGCTTGGCAGGGGGGGGTGGCCAAGAGACCCAGTACTTC. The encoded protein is CASSLAGGGGQETQYF. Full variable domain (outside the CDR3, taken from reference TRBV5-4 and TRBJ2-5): ETGVTQSPTHLIKTRGQQVTLRCSSQSGHNTVSWYQQALGQGPQFIFQYYREEENGRGNFPPRFSGLQFPNYSSELNVNALELDDSALYLCASSLAGGGGQETQYFGPGTRLLVL.

The CDR3: CASRQTSGELFF. In DNA, the CDR3 is TGCGCCAGTAGACAGACCAGCGGGGAGCTGTTTTTT. The chain joins TRBV10-2 to TRBJ2-2, with D possibly TRBD1 on 5 matching bases. Trimming stripped 9 bases from V and 7 bases from J, with 12 bases between. The CDR3 runs 12 residues. CDR1 is WSHSY and CDR2 is SAAADI in the germline V gene.

The CDR3 here is CASSPLLGQGRSYEQYF. CDR3 bases: TGTGCCAGCAGCCCTCTCCTGGGACAGGGGCGGTCCTACGAGCAGTACTTC. The rearrangement joins TRBV28 to TRBJ2-7, with 10 bases aligning to TRBD1. Germline trimming cut 6 bases from V and 1 base from J; bases unmatched to any gene: 12. The CDR3 covers 17 residues. Germline loops: CDR1 MDHEN, CDR2 SYDVKM.

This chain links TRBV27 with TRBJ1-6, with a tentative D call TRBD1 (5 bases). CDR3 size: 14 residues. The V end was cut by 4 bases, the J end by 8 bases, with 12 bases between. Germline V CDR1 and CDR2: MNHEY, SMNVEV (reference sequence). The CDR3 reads CASSWAPGDSPLHF. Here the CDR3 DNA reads TGTGCCAGCAGTTGGGCGCCGGGGGATTCACCCCTCCACTTT.

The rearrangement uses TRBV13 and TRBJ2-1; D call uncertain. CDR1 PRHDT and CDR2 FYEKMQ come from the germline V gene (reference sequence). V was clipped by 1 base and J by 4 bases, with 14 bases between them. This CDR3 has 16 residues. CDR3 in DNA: TGTGCCAGCAGCTTAGCGGATGCGCTAGGATACAATGAGCAGTTCTTC. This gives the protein CASSLADALGYNEQFF.

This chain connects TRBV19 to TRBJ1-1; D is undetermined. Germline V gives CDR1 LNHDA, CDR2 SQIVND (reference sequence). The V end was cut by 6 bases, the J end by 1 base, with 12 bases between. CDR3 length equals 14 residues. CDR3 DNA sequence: TGTGCCAGTAGCAACAGAGGAGAGAACACTGAAGCTTTCTTT. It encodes CASSNRGENTEAFF.

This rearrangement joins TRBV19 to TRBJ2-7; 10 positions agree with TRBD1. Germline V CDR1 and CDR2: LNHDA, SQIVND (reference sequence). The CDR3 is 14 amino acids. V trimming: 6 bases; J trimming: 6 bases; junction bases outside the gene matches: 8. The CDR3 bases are TGTGCCAGTAGCCCCGGGACAGGGGTAGGCGAGCAGTACTTC. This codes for CASSPGTGVGEQYF.

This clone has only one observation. This chain's CDR3 is CASSEGYGQPQHF. The DNA for the CDR3 is TGTGCCAGCAGTGAGGGGTATGGTCAGCCCCAGCATTTT. The chain recombines TRBV27 with TRBJ1-5; weak D call: TRBD1 (5 bases). Trimming removed 5 bases from V and 6 bases from J, with 11 bases in between. The CDR3 extends over 13 amino acids. Germline values: CDR1 MNHEY, CDR2 SMNVEV (reference sequence).

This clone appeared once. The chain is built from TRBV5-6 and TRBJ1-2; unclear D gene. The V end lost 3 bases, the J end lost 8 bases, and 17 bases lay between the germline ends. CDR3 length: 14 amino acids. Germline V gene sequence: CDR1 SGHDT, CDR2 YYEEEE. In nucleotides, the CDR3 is TGTGCCAGCAGCTGGGGTACCCCATATAGGGGCTACACCTTC. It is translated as CASSWGTPYRGYTF.

CDR3 sequence reads: CASSTRTSGSYNEQFF. The CDR3 bases are TGTGCCAGCAGTACCCGGACTAGCGGATCCTACAATGAGCAGTTCTTC. This rearrangement joins TRBV27 to TRBJ2-1; 10 positions agree with TRBD2. J lost 1 base, V lost 5 bases, and 5 bases had no gene match. The germline V gene has CDR1 MNHEY and CDR2 SMNVEV (reference sequence). This CDR3 has 16 amino acids.

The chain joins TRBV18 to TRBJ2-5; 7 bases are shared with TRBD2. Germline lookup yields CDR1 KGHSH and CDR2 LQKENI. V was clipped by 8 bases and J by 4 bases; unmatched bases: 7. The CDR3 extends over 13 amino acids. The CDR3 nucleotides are TGTGCCAGCCGGACGGGGGAGGGAGAGACCCAGTACTTC. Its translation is CASRTGEGETQYF.